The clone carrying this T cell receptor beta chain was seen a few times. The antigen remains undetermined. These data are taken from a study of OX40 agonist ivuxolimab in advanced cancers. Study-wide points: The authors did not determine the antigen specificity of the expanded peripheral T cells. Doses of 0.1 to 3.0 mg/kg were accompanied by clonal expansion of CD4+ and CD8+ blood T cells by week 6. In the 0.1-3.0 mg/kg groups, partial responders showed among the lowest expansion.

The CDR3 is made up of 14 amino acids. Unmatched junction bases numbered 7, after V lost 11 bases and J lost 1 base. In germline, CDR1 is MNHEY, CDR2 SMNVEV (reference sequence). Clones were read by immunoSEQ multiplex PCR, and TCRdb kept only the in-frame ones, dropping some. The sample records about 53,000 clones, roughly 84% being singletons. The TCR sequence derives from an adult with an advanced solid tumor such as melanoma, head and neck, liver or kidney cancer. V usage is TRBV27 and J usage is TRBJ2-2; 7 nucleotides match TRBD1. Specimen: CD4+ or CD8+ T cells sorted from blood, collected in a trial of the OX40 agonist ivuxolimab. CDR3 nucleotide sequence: TGTGCCTCTCACTGGACAGGGAACACCGGGGAGCTGTTTTTT. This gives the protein CASHWTGNTGELFF.